This T cell receptor beta chain came from a study of control samples from healthy donors and cancer patients (dated by TCRdb to between 2020 and 2021). The library was generated by the immunoSEQ multiplex PCR assay. TCRdb obtained this table from immuneACCESS and retained in-frame rearrangements with V and J assigned. These tables miss some clones; where compared with another copy, unresolved V genes account for less than half of the shortfall, and the remainder is unexplained. This sample is represented by about 250,000 clones; almost 85% of them were singletons. About 14% of the sample comes from the top ten. Including cysteine and phenylalanine, the CDR3 has 13 amino acids. The kept DNA is CDR3 alone, 39 bases in frame from the first base. Germline trimming: 5 bases from V, 4 bases from J; junction bases outside gene matches: 4. The CDR1 and CDR2 encoded by the germline V gene are WSHSY and SAAADI.

Turning to this clone: The specificity of this receptor is unknown. No per-base quality is available; no much larger clone lies one base away.

Source material: PBMCs. The sequence was obtained from an older woman with lung cancer. This chain joins TRBV10-2 to TRBJ1-2; a stretch of 7 junction bases matches TRBD1. The bases are TGCGCCAGCAGTACAGGGGAGGGCTATGGCTACACCTTC. This gives the protein CASSTGEGYGYTF.